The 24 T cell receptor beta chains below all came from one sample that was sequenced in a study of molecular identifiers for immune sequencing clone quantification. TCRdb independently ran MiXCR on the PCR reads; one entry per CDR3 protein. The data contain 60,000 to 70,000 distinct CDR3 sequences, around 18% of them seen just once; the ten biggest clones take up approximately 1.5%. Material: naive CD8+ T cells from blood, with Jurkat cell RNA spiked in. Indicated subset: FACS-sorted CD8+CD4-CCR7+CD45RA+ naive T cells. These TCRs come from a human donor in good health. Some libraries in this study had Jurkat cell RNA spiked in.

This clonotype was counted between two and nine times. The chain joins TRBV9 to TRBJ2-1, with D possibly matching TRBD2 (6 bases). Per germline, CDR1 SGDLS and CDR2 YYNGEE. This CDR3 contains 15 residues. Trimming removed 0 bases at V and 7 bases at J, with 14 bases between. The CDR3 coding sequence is TGTGCCAGCAGCGTAGGCGCCGCTAGCGTGAATGAGCAGTTCTTC. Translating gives CASSVGAASVNEQFF.

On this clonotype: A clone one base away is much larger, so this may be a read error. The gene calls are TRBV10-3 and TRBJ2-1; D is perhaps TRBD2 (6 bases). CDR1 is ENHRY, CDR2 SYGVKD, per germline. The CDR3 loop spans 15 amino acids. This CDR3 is CAISESGLPYKEQFF. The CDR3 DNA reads TGTGCCATCAGTGAGTCGGGACTTCCCTACAAAGAGCAGTTCTTC.

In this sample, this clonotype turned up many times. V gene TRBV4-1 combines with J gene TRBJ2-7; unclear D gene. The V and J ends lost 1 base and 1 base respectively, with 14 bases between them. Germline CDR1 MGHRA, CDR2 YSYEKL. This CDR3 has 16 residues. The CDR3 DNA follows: TGCGCCAGCAGCCAAGGCGCAGCTGAACGTTCCTACGAGCAGTACTTC. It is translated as CASSQGAAERSYEQYF.

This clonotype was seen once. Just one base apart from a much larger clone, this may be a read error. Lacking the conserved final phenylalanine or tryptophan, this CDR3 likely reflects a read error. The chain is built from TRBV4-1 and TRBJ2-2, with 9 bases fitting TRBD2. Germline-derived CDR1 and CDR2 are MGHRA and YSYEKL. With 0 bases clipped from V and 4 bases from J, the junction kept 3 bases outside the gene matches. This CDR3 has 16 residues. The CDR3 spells CASSQELAGATGELFS. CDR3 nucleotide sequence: TGCGCCAGCAGCCAAGAGTTAGCGGGAGCCACCGGGGAGCTGTTTTCT.

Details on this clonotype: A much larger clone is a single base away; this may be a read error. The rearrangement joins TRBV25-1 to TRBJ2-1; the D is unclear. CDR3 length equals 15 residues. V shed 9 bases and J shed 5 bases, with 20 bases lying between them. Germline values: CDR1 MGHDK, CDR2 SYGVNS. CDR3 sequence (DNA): TGTGCCAGTGTCCCAAAGGGTTTTCGTGACAATGAGCAGTTCTTC. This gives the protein CASVPKGFRDNEQFF.

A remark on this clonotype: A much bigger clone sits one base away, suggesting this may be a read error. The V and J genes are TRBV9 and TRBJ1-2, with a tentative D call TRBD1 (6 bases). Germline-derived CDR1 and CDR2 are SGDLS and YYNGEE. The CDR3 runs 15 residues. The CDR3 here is CVSSPRQVANYGYTF. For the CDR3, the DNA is TGTGTCAGCAGCCCCCGACAGGTAGCTAACTATGGCTACACCTTC.

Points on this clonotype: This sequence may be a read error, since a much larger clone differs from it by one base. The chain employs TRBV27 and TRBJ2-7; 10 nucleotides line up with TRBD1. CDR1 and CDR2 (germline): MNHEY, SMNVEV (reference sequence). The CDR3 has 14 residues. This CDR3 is CVSSPGTGAYEQYF. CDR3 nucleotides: TGTGTCAGCAGTCCCGGGACAGGGGCCTACGAGCAGTACTTC.

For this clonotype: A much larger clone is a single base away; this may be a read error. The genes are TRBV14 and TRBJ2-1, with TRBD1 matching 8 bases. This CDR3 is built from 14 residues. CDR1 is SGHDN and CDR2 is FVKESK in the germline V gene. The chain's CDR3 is CASSHIGQGNEQLF. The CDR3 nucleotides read TGTGCCAGCAGCCATATAGGACAGGGTAATGAGCAGCTCTTC.

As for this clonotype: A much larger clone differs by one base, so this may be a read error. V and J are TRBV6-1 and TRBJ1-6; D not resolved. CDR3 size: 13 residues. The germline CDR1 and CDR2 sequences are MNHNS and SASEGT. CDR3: CASSDAGNSPPHF. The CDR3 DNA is TGTGCCAGCAGTGATGCGGGGAACTCACCCCCCCACTTT.

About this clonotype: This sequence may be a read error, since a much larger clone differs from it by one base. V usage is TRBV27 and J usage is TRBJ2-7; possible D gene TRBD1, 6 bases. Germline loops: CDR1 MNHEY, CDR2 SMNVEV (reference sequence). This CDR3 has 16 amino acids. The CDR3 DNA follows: TGTGCCAGCAGTTTCTCCAAGGGGGAGTATCCCTACGAGCTGTACTTC. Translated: CASSFSKGEYPYELYF.

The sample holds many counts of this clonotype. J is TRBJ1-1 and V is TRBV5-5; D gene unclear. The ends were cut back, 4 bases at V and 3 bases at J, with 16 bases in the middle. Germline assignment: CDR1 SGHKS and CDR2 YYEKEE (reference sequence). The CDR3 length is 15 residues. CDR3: CASSPFGPKHTEAFF. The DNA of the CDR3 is TGTGCCAGCAGCCCGTTTGGACCTAAACACACTGAAGCTTTCTTT.

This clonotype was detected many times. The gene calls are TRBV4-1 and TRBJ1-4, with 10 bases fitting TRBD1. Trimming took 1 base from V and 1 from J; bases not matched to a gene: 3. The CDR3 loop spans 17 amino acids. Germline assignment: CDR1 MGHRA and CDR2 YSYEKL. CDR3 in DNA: TGCGCCAGCAGCCAAGCCGGGACAGGGGTAACTAATGAAAAACTGTTTTTT. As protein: CASSQAGTGVTNEKLFF.

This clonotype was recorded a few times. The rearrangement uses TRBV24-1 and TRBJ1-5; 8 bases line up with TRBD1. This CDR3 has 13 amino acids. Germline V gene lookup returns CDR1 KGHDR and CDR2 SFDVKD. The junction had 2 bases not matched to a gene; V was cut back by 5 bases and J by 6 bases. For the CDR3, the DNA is TGTGCCACCAGTGCAGGGGGCCTTCAGCCCCAGCATTTT. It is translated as CATSAGGLQPQHF.

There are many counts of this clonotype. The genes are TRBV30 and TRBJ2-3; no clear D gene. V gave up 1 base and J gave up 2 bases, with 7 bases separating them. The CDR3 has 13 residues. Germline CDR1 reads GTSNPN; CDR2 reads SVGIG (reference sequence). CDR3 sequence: CAWSESNTDTQYF. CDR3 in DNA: TGTGCCTGGAGTGAGTCTAACACAGATACGCAGTATTTT.

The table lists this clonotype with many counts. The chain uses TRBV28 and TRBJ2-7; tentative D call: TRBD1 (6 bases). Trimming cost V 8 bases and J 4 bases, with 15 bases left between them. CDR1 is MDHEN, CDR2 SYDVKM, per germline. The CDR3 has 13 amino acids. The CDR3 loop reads CASHRGHLYEQYF. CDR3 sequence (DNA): TGTGCCAGCCACCGGGGACACCTTTACGAGCAGTACTTC.

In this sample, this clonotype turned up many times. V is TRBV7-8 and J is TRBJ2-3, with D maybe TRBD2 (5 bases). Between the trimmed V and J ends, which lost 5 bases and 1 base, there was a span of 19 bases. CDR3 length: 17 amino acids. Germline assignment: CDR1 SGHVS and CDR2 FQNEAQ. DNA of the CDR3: TGTGCCAGCAGCCTCCCAGGACGGGATTTTCGCACAGATACGCAGTATTTT. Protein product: CASSLPGRDFRTDTQYF.

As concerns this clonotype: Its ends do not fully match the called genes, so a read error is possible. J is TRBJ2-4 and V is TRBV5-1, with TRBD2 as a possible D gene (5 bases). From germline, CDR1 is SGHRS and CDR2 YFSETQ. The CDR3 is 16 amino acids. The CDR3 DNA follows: TGCGCTAGCAGCCAGAAACGTGGCGGGTTCAAAGACATTCAGTACTTC. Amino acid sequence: CASSQKRGGFKDIQYF.

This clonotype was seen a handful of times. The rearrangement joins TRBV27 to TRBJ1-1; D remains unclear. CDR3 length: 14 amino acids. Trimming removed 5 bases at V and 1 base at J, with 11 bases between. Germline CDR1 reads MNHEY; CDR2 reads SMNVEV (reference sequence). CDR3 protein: CASSPYGPNTEAFF. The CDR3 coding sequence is TGTGCCAGCAGTCCTTATGGGCCGAACACTGAAGCTTTCTTT.

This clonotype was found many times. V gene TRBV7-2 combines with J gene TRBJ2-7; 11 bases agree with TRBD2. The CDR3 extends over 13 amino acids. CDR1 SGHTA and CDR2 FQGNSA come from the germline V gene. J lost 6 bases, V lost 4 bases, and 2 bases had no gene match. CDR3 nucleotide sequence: TGTGCCAGCAGCTCCGGACTAGCGGGCGAGCAGTACTTC. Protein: CASSSGLAGEQYF.

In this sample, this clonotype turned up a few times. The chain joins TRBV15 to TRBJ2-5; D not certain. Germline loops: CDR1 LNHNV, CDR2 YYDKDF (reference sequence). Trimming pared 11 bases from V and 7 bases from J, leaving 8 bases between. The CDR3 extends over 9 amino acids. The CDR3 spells CAAYGTQYF. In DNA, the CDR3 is TGTGCCGCCTATGGGACCCAGTACTTC.

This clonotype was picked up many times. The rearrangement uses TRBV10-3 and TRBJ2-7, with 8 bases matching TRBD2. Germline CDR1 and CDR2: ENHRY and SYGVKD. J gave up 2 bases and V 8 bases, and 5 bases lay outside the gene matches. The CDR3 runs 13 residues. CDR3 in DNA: TGTGCCATCGAAACTAGCGGCACCTACGAGCAGTACTTC. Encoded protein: CAIETSGTYEQYF.

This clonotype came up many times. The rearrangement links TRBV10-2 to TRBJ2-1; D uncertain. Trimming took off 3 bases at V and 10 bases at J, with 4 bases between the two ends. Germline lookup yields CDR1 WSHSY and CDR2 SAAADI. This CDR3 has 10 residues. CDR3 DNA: TGCGCCAGCAGTGACATGGAGCAGTTCTTC. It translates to CASSDMEQFF.

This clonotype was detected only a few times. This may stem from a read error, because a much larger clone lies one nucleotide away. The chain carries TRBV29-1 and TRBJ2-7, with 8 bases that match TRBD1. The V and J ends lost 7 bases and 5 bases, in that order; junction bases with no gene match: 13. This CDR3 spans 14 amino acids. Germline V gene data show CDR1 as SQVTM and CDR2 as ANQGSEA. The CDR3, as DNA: TGCAGCGCTGGGACAGGCTCTGGGGGGCACGAGCAGTACTTC. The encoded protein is CSAGTGSGGHEQYF.

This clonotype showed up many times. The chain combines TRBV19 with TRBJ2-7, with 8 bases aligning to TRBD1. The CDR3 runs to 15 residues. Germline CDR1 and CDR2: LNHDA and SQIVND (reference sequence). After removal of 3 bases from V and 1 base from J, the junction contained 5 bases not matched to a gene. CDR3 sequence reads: CASSIRTGLSYEQYF. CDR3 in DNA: TGTGCCAGTAGTATCCGGACAGGGTTATCCTACGAGCAGTACTTC. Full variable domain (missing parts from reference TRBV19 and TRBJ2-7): DGGITQSPKYLFRKEGQNVTLSCEQNLNHDAMYWYRQDPGQGLRLIYYSQIVNDFQKGDIAEGYSVSREKKESFPLTVTSAQKNPTAFYLCASSIRTGLSYEQYFGPGTRLTVT.